The T cell receptor (beta chain) under discussion was sequenced for a study of T-cell reconstitution after alpha-beta-depleted transplantation in children. During its preparation, the TCRbeta library received unique molecular identifiers. TCRdb analysed the PCR reads with MiXCR anew, one entry per CDR3 protein. This table holds approximately 250,000 distinct CDR3 sequences, about 25% found once. Findings and limits, study-wide: Certain patients had high TCRbeta diversity at day 60, and it came from recipient T cells and thymic progenitors that survived. It was newly produced T cells that mostly accounted for T-cell counts and diversity one year after transplant. The study reportedly traced alpha-beta T cells about two months after transplant to several hundred expanded graft clones.

The CDR3 is made up of 16 amino acids. CDR1 is MDHEN, CDR2 SYDVKM, per germline. The V and J ends lost 5 bases and 12 bases respectively, with 26 bases between them. Concerning this clonotype: Its antigen is unidentified.

The material was PBMCs, obtained before TCRalphabeta/CD19-depleted stem cell transplant. The clonotype originates from a girl aged 2 to 9 with Fanconi anemia, due to receive a stem cell transplant. The genes are TRBV28 and TRBJ2-1; a possible D gene is TRBD1 (5 bases). CDR3 nucleotide sequence: TGTGCCAGCAGTCCTTTTGGTGGGGCAGGGAAAAGCATGCAGTTCTTC. Protein: CASSPFGGAGKSMQFF. Together with reference TRBV28 and TRBJ2-1, the CDR3 gives the full variable domain: DVKVTQSSRYLVKRTGEKVFLECVQDMDHENMFWYRQDPGLGLRLIYFSYDVKMKEKGDIPEGYSVSREKKERFSLILESASTNQTSMYLCASSPFGGAGKSMQFFGPGTRLTVL.